Following are 10 T cell receptor beta chains from one sample sequenced in a study of graft-versus-host responses after intestinal transplantation (dated by TCRdb to about 2021). The time point label, read with the paper, signifies: cells obtained before transplantation from donor or recipient. Their cognate antigens are unknown. The library was prepared using the immunoSEQ multiplex PCR assay. TCRdb provides this immuneACCESS table in a form limited to in-frame rearrangements. Some clones are lacking; in checked studies, under half of them reflect an unresolved V gene, and why the rest are absent is not known. Across this sample there are more than 95,000 clones, with about nine tenths seen only once. Together, the top ten hold about 0.18% of the sample. The sequences come from unstimulated CD4+ T cells sorted from spleen or lymph node cells, collected before intestinal transplant. The receptors stem from a human donor who received an intestinal transplant.

The chain uses TRBV6-5 and TRBJ1-2; TRBD1 might be the D (5 bases). There are 13 residues in the CDR3. The germline V gene encodes CDR1 MNHEY and CDR2 SVGAGI. Trimming shortened V by 6 bases and J by 8 bases, and 16 bases separated the two germline ends. CDR3 bases: TGTGCCAGCAGGAGGGGAGGCAGGGAGGGCTACACCTTC. Amino acids: CASRRGGREGYTF.

This chain connects TRBV18 to TRBJ1-1, with TRBD1 identical over 7 bases. Germline V lookup: CDR1 KGHSH, CDR2 LQKENI. V dropped 1 base and J dropped 1; count of bases not matched to a gene: 9. The CDR3 extends over 17 amino acids. The CDR3 region is CASSPQRTGTGNTEAFF. In nucleotides, the CDR3 is TGTGCCAGCTCACCACAACGGACAGGCACGGGGAACACTGAAGCTTTCTTT.

V gene TRBV30 combines with J gene TRBJ1-1, with D possibly TRBD1 on 5 matching bases. Between the trimmed V and J ends, which lost 2 bases and 11 bases, there was a span of 15 bases. CDR3 length: 12 residues. The germline CDR1 and CDR2 sequences are GTSNPN and SVGIG (reference sequence). Here the CDR3 DNA reads TGTGCCTGGAGTATATCGTTAGGGGTGGCTTTCTTT. Translated: CAWSISLGVAFF.

The CDR3 DNA sequence: TGTGCCAGCGGACTAGCGGGAGGGCCGTTGGCGCAGTATTTT. As protein: CASGLAGGPLAQYF. V gene TRBV25-1 combines with J gene TRBJ2-3, with TRBD2 matching 15 bases. Trimming at V came to 8 bases and at J to 10 bases, leaving 7 bases not matched to a gene. In germline, CDR1 is MGHDK, CDR2 SYGVNS. The CDR3 spans 14 residues.

This chain joins TRBV5-1 and TRBJ2-3; 7 bases fit TRBD1. V lost 6 bases, J lost 4 bases, and 11 bases stayed unmatched. Germline CDR1 is SGHRS and CDR2 is YFSETQ. This CDR3 comprises 15 residues. In DNA form, the CDR3 reads TGCGCCAGCAAGGGAACAGGGGTGCCGGCAGATACGCAGTATTTT. Its protein is CASKGTGVPADTQYF.

The chain recombines TRBV30 with TRBJ1-2, with D unresolved. V gave up 1 base and J gave up 6 bases, with 3 bases separating them. This CDR3 has 10 residues. Germline CDR1 GTSNPN, CDR2 SVGIG (reference sequence). As DNA, the CDR3 is TGTGCCTGGAGTGCCGATGGCTACACCTTC. Amino acids: CAWSADGYTF.

This clone was recorded once. The chain combines TRBV30 with TRBJ2-7; D is undetermined. The germline V gene has CDR1 GTSNPN and CDR2 SVGIG (reference sequence). The CDR3 loop spans 13 amino acids. The V end was cut by 0 bases, the J end by 6 bases, with 12 bases between. The DNA of the CDR3 is TGTGCCTGGAGTGTGTTTCTAGTGATCGAGCAGTACTTC. This sequence encodes CAWSVFLVIEQYF.

The J gene is TRBJ1-2, the V gene TRBV7-2; tentative D call: TRBD1 (5 bases). V was cut by 5 bases and J by 8 bases, with 21 bases left in between. From germline, CDR1 is SGHTA and CDR2 FQGNSA. The CDR3 sequence is 15 residues long. The CDR3 is CASSVKSGLTRGYTF. In nucleotides, the CDR3 is TGTGCCAGCAGCGTGAAGTCAGGGTTGACAAGGGGCTACACCTTC.

This chain links TRBV7-2 with TRBJ1-4; no firm D call. V was cut by 5 bases and J by 4 bases, with 8 bases left in between. This CDR3 has 13 residues. In germline, CDR1 is SGHTA, CDR2 FQGNSA. CDR3 DNA sequence: TGTGCCAGCAGCGAGGGATTTAATGAAAAACTGTTTTTT. Translation: CASSEGFNEKLFF.

The genes are TRBV9 and TRBJ1-1; D perhaps matches TRBD1 (6 bases). V lost 1 base, J lost 1 base, and 14 bases lay in between. The CDR3 totals 16 residues. CDR1 is SGDLS, CDR2 YYNGEE, per germline. In DNA, the CDR3 is TGTGCCAGCAGCGTACCCCAAGGGGGGGCGAACACTGAAGCTTTCTTT. It yields the protein CASSVPQGGANTEAFF.